The clone carrying this TCR beta chain showed up just a few times. As yet, its antigen is unknown. Germline values: CDR1 DFQATT, CDR2 SNEGSKA (reference sequence). CDR3 length equals 14 residues. Trimming left V 5 bases short and J 6 bases short, with 17 bases between. This sample stems from a study of CD8 T cells in ankylosing spondylitis. General study results and limits: A motif of roughly 8 highly homologous TCR beta variants was seen as apparently characteristic of ankylosing spondylitis blood.

TCRdb recomputed calls from the 5' RACE reads with MiXCR, one row per CDR3 protein. Of 750,000 to 850,000 distinct CDR3 sequences in the sample, over 9.5% were seen once. The sample was blood, either unsorted or a sorted T cell fraction (not recorded which). The origin of this receptor is a male donor with ankylosing spondylitis. The chain recombines TRBV20-1 with TRBJ1-5; TRBD1 is a possible D gene (6 bases). The CDR3 region is CSASKEGGTQPQHF. CDR3 sequence (DNA): TGCAGTGCTTCAAAAGAGGGGGGAACTCAGCCCCAGCATTTT.